This T cell receptor (beta chain) emerged from a study of coeliac disease. Overall study context: Each coeliac patient was active, refractory type I, or diet-controlled.

The sample holds one count of this clone. Its target is unknown. Method: immunoSEQ multiplex PCR; TCRdb's copy keeps in-frame clones and lacks some. Of around 3,300 clones in the sample, 70% are singletons; the top ten hold more than 15%. General study points: TRB repertoires were largely private, with most amino acid sequences found in only one sample.

This TCR was recovered from a man aged 18 to 29 with celiac disease on a gluten-free diet. The specimen sequenced was intraepithelial lymphocytes from the gut.

In DNA, the CDR3 is TGTGCCAGCAGTGAAGTCCTCTTTACAGGGACCAGGGAGACCCAGTACTTC. Amino acids: CASSEVLFTGTRETQYF. J is TRBJ2-5 and V is TRBV6-1; D possibly corresponds to TRBD1 (6 bases). V gave up 1 base and J gave up 5 bases, with 20 bases separating them. The CDR3 runs 17 residues. Germline CDR1 and CDR2: MNHNS and SASEGT.